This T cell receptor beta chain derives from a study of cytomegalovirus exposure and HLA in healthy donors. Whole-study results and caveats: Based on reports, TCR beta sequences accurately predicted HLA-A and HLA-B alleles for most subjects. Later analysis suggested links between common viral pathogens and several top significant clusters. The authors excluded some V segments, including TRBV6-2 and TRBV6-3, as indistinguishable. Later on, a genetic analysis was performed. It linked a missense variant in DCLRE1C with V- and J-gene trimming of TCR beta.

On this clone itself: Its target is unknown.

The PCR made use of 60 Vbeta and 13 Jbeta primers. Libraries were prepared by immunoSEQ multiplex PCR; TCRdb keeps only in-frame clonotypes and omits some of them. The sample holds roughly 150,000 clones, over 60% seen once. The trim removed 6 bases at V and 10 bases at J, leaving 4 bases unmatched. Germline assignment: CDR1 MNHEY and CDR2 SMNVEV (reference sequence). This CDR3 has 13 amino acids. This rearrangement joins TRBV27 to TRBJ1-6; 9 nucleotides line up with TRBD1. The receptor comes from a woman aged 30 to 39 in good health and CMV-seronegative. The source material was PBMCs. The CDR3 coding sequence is TGTGCCAGCAGCCAGGACAGGGGCTCACCCCTCCACTTT. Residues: CASSQDRGSPLHF.